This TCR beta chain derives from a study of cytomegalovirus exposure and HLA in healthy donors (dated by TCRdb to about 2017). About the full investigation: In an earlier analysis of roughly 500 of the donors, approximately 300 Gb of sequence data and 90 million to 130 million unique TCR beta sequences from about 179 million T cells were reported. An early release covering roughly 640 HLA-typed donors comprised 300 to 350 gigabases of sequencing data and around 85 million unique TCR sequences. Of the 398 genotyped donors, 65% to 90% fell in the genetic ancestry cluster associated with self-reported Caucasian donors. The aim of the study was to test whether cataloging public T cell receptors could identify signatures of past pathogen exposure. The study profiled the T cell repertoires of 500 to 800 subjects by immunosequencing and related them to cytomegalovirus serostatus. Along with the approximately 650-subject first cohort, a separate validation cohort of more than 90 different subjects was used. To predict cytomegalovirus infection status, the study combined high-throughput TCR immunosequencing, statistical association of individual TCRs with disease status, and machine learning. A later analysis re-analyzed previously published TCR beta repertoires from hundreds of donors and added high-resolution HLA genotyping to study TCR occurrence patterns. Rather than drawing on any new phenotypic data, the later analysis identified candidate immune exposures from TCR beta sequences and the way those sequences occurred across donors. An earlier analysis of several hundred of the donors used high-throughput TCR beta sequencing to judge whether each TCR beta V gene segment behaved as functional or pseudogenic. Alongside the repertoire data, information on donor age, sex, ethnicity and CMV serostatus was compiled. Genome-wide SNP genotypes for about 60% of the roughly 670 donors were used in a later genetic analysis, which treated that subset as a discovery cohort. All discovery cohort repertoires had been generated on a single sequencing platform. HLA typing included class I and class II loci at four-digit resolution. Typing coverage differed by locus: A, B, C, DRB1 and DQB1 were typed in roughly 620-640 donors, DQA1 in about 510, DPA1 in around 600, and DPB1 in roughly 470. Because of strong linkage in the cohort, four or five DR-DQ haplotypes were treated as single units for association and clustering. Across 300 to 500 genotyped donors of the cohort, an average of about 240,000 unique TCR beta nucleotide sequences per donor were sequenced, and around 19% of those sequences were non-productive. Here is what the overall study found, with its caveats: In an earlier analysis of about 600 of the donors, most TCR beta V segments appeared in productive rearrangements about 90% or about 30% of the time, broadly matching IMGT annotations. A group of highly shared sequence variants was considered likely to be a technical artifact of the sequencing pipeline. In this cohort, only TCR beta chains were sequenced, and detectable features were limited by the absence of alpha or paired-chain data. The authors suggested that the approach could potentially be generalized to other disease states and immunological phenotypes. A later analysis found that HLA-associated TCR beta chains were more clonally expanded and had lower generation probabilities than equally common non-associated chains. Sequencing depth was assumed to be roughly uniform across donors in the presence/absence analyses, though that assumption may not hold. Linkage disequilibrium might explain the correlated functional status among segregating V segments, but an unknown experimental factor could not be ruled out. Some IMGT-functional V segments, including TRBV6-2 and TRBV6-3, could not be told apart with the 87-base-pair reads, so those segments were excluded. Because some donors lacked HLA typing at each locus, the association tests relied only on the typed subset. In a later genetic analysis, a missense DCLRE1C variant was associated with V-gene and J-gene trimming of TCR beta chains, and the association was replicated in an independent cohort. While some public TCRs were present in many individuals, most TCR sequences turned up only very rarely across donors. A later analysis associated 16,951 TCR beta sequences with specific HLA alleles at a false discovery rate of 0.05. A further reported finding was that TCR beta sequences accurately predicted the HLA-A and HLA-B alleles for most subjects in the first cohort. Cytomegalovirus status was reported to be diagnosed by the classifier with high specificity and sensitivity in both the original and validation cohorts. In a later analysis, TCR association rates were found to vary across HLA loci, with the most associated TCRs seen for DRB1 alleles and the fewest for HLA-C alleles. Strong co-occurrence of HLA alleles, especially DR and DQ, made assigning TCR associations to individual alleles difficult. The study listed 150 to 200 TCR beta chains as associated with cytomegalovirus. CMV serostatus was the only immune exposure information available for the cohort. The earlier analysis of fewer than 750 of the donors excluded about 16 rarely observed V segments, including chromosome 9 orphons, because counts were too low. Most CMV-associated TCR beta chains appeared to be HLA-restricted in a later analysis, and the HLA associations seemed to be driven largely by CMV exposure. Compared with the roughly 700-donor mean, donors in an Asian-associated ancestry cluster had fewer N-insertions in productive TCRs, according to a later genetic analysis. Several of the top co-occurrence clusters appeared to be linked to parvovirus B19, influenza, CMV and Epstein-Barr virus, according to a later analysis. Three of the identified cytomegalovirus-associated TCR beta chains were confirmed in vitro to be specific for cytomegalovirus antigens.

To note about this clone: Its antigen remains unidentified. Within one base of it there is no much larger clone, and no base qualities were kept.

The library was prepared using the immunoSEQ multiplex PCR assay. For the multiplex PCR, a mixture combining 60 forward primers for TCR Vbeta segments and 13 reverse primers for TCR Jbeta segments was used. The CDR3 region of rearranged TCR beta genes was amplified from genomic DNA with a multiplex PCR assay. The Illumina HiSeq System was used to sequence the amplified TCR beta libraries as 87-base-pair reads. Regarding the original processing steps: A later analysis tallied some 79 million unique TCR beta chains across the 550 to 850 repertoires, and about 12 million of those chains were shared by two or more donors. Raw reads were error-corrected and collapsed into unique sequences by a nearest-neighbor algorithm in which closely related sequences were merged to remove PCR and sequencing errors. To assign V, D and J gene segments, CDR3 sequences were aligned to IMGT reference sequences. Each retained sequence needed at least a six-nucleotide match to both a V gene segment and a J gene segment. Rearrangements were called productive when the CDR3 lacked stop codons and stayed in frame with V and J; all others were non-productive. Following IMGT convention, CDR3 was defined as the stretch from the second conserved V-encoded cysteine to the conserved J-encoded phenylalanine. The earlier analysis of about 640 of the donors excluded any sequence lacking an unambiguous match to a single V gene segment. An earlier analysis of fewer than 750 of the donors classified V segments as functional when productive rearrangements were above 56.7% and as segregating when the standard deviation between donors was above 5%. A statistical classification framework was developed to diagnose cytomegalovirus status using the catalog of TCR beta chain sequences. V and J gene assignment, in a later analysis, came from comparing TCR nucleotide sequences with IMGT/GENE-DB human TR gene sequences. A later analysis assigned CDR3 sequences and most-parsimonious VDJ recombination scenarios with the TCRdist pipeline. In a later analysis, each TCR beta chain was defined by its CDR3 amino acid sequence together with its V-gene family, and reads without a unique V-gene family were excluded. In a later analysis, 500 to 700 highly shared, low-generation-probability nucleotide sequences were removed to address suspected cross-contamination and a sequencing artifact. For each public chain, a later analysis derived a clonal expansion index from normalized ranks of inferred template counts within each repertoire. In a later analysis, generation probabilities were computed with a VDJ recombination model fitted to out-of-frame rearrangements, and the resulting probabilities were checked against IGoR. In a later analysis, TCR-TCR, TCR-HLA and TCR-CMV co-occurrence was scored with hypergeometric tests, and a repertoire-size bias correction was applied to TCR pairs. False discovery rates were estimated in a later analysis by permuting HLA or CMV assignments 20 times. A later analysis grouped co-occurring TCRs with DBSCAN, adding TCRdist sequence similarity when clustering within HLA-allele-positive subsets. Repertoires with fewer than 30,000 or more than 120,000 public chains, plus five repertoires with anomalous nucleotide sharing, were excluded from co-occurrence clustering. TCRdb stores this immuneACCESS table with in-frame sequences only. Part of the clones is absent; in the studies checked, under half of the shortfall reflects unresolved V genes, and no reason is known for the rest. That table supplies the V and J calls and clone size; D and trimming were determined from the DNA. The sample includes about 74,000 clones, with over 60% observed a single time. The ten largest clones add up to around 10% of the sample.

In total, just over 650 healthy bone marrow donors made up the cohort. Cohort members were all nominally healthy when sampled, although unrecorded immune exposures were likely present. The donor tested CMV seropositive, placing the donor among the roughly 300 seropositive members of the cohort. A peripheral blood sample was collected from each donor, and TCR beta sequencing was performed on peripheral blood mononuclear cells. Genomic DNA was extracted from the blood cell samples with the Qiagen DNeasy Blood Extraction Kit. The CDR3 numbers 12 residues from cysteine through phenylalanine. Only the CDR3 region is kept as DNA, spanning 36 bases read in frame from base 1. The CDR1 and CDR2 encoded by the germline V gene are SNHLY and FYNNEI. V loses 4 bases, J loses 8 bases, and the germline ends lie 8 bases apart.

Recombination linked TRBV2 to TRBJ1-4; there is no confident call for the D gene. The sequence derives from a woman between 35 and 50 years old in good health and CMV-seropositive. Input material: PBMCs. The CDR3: CASSVGREKLFF. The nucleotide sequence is TGTGCCAGCAGTGTAGGGAGGGAAAAACTGTTTTTT.